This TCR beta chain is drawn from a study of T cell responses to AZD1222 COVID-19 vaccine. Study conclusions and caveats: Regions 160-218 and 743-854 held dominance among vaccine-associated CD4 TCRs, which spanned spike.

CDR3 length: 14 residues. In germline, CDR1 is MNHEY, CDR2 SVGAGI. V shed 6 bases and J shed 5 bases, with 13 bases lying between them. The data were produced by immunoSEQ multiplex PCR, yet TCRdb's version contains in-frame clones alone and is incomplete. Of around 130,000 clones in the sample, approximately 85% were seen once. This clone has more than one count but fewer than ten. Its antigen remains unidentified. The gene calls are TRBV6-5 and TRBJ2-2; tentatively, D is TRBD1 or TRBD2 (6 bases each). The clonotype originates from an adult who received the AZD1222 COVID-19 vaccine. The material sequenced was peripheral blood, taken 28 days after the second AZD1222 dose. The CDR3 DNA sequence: TGTGCCAGCAGAAACGGGGGCTGGACCGGGGAGCTGTTTTTT. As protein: CASRNGGWTGELFF.